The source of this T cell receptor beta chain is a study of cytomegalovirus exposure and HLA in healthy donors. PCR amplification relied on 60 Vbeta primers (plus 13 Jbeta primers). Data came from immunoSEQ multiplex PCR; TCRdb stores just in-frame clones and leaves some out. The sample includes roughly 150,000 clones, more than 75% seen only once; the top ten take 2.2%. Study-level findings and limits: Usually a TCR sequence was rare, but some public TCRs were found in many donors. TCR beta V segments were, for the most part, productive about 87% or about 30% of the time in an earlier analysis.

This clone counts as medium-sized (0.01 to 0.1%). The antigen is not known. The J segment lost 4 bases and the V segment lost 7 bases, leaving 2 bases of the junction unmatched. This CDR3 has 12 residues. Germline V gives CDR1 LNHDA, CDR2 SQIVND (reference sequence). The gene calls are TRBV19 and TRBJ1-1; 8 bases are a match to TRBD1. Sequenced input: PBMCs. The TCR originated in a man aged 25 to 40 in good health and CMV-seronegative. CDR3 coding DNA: TGTGCCAGTAATACAGGGGGCACTGAAGCTTTCTTT. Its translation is CASNTGGTEAFF. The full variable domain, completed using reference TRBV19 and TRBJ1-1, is DGGITQSPKYLFRKEGQNVTLSCEQNLNHDAMYWYRQDPGQGLRLIYYSQIVNDFQKGDIAEGYSVSREKKESFPLTVTSAQKNPTAFYLCASNTGGTEAFFGQGTRLTVV.